This TCR beta chain came from a study of identical twins. TCRdb reprocessed the 5' RACE reads with MiXCR, giving one entry per CDR3 protein. The table records about 660,000 distinct CDR3 sequences, 8.6% of them present only once. This clonotype was recorded at least ten times. Its antigen is unknown. Overall study findings and caveats: Low generation-probability sequences were in excess among twin-shared out-of-frame alpha sequences. There were fewer insertions in abundant cord blood beta clonotypes, but memory repertoires showed no such pattern.

The CDR3 spans 16 residues. These data are also associated with another study on yellow fever vaccine responses in identical twins.

Sequences were obtained from PBMCs. V and J are TRBV21-1 and TRBJ2-1; the D call in the table, TRBD1, was not verified against the DNA. TRBV21-1 is deemed a pseudogene. This receptor was taken from a woman under 30 in good health. As DNA, the CDR3 is TGTGCCAGCAGCAACTTAGGGGGACAGGATTACAATGAGCAGTTCTTC. Its protein product is CASSNLGGQDYNEQFF.